This T cell receptor beta chain was observed in a study of T cell clonotyping in hematopoietic cell transplantation. Generated by immunoSEQ multiplex PCR, the TCRdb table keeps only in-frame clones and is missing some. The repertoire includes some 16,000 clones, around 60% of them detected once, and 12% sits in the top ten. This clone was observed a handful of times. Per germline, CDR1 SGHTA and CDR2 FQGTGA. This CDR3 has 14 residues. Trimming pared 3 bases from V and 0 bases from J, leaving 8 bases between. The TCR sequence derives from a male patient aged 50 or older who had an allogeneic stem cell transplant from an unrelated donor, so T cells may come from the graft donor. Some clones in this sample may be carry-over from other donors' samples. This sample comprised PBMCs, obtained 30 days after allogeneic stem cell transplant. The chain joins TRBV7-3 to TRBJ1-1; D is uncertain. As DNA, the CDR3 is TGTGCCAGCAGCTTTAGCGGGATGAACACTGAAGCTTTCTTT. This sequence encodes CASSFSGMNTEAFF. The variable domain in full, with the rest retrieved from reference TRBV7-3 and TRBJ1-1, is GAGVSQTPSNKVTEKGKYVELRCDPISGHTALYWYRQSLGQGPEFLIYFQGTGAADDSGLPNDRFFAVRPEGSVSTLKIQRTERGDSAVYLCASSFSGMNTEAFFGQGTRLTVV.